This T cell receptor beta chain was identified during a study of blood T cell repertoires in COVID-19. As for the study in general: Collection of acute and convalescent COVID-19 samples took place in the United States, Italy and Spain.

This table comes from immunoSEQ multiplex PCR, and its TCRdb copy is limited to in-frame clones, with some not included. Of fewer than 600,000 clones detected, 85% to 90% appear once; the ten largest clones hold less than 2%. What was sequenced was PBMCs or T cells enriched from blood (not recorded which). This TCR came from a woman between 40 and 50 years old who had recovered from COVID-19.

The CDR3 loop is CASSAPGGSDTQYF. CDR3 nucleotide sequence: TGTGCCAGCAGCGCGCCGGGGGGGTCGGATACGCAGTATTTT. This rearrangement joins TRBV7-9 to TRBJ2-3; 8 bases fit TRBD2. Germline values: CDR1 SEHNR, CDR2 FQNEAQ (reference sequence). This CDR3 comprises 14 residues. The junction had 7 bases not matched to a gene; V was cut back by 5 bases and J by 6 bases.